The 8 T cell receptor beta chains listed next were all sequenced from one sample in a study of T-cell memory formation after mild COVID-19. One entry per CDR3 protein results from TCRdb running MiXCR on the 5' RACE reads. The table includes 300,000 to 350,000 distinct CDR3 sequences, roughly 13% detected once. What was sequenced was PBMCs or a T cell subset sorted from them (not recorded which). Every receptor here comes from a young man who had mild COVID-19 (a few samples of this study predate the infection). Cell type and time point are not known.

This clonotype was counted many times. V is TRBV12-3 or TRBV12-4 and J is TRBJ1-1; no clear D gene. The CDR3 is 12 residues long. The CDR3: CADRWGYTEAFF. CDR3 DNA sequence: TGTGCAGACCGTTGGGGTTACACTGAAGCTTTCTTT.

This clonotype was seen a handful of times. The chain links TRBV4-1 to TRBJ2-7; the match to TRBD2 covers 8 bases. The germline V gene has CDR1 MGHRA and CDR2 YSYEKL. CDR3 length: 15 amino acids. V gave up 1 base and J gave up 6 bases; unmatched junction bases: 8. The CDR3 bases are TGCGCCAGCAGCCAAGGGCCGGGACTAGTAGTCGAGCAGTACTTC. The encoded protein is CASSQGPGLVVEQYF.

The CDR3 sequence is CASSPPRVYDIQYF. Written as DNA, the CDR3 is TGTGCCAGCAGCCCCCCTCGGGTCTATGACATTCAGTACTTC. The V gene is TRBV7-2, the J gene TRBJ2-4; unclear D gene. The CDR3 runs 14 residues. The germline gives CDR1 SGHTA, CDR2 FQGNSA. The V and J ends lost 5 bases and 8 bases respectively, with 16 bases between them. Variable domain in full (rest from reference TRBV7-2 and TRBJ2-4): GAGVSQSPSNKVTEKGKDVELRCDPISGHTALYWYRQSLGQGLEFLIYFQGNSAPDKSGLPSDRFSAERTGGSVSTLTIQRTQQEDSAVYLCASSPPRVYDIQYFGAGTRLSVL.

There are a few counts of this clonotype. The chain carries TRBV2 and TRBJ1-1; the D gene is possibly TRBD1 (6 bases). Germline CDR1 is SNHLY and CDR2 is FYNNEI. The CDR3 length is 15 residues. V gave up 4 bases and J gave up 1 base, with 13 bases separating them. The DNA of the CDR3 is TGTGCCAGCAGTGTAGGGGGATCTGGGAACACTGAAGCTTTCTTT. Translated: CASSVGGSGNTEAFF.

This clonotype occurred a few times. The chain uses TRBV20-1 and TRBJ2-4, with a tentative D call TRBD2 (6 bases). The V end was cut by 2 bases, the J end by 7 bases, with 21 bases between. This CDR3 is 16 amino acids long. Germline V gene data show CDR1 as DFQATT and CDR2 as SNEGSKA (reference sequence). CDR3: CSARNLRLGGSNIQYF. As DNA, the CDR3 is TGCAGTGCTAGAAATCTCCGACTAGGTGGGAGTAACATTCAGTACTTC.

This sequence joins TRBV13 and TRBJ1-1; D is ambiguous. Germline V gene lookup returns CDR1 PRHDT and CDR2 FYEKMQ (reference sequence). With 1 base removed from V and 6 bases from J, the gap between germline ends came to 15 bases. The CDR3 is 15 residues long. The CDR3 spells CASSLVGNLRSEAFF. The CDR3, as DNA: TGTGCCAGCAGCTTAGTGGGGAACCTCAGGTCTGAAGCTTTCTTT.

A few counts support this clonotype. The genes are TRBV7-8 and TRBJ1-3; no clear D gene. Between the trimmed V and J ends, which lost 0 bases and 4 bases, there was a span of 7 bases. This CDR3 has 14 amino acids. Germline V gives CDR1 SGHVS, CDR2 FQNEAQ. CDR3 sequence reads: CASSLAGRGNTIYF. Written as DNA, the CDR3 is TGTGCCAGCAGCTTAGCAGGGAGGGGAAACACCATATATTTT.

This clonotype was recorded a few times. The DNA of the CDR3 is TGTGCCAGCAGCTGGATCGGGACAGGACGCTCTGGGGCCAACGTCCTGACTTTC. Translation gives CASSWIGTGRSGANVLTF. V and J are TRBV7-9 and TRBJ2-6; 8 nucleotides align to TRBD1. CDR1 is SEHNR, CDR2 FQNEAQ, per germline (reference sequence). This CDR3 is 18 amino acids long. The V segment lost 4 bases and the J segment 0 bases; nucleotides outside the gene matches: 8.